This note documents a single TCR beta chain sequence. The target antigen is unknown. The entry originates in a study of T cells in Graves' hyperthyroidism and ophthalmopathy. The study's findings and limits: Most clonotypes expanded in thyroid above 0.001 were likewise present in blood.

V was pared by 5 bases and J by 0 bases, with 11 bases between. The CDR3 covers 14 residues. Germline assignment: CDR1 MNHNS and CDR2 SASEGT. Template material for amplifying TCR beta CDR3 regions consisted of RNA transcripts. Primed by the HTBI set, a first-round RT-PCR was run on the TCR CDR3. TCRdb re-called the multiplex PCR reads through MiXCR, storing one row per CDR3 protein. Of about 46,000 distinct CDR3 sequences listed, around 49% are singletons. Hyperthyroidism of Graves' type that showed no ophthalmopathy progression within 18 months was stable. Each diagnosis drew on symptoms, thyroxine, TRAb, thyroid ultrasound and orbital computed tomography findings.

The rearrangement uses TRBV6-1 and TRBJ2-7, with a tentative D call TRBD2 (5 bases). The sample consisted of peripheral blood or thyroid tissue (not recorded which). The receptor's source is a woman in her forties or fifties with Graves' hyperthyroidism. CDR3 protein: CASSKDWASYEQYF. In DNA, the CDR3 is TGTGCCAGCAGTAAGGACTGGGCCTCCTACGAGCAGTACTTC.